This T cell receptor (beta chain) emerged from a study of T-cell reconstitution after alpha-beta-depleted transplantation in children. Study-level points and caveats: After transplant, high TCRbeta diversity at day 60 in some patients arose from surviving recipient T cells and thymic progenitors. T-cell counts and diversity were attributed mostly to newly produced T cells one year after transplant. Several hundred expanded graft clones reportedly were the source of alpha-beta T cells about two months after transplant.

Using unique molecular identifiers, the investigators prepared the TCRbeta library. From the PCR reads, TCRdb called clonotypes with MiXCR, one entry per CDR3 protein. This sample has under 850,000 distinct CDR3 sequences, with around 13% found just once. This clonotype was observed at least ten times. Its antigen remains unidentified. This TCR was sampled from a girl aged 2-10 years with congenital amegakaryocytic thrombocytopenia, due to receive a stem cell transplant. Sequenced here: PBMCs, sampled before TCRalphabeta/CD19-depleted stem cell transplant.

CDR3 loop: CASSQLLAGVGNEQFF. The DNA for the CDR3 is TGTGCCAGCAGCCAACTTCTAGCGGGAGTGGGGAATGAGCAGTTCTTC. The chain uses TRBV3-1 and TRBJ2-1, with 10 positions matching TRBD2. Per germline, CDR1 LGHDT and CDR2 YNNKEL (reference sequence). The CDR3 sequence is 16 residues long. V gave up 2 bases and J gave up 7 bases; unmatched junction bases: 8.